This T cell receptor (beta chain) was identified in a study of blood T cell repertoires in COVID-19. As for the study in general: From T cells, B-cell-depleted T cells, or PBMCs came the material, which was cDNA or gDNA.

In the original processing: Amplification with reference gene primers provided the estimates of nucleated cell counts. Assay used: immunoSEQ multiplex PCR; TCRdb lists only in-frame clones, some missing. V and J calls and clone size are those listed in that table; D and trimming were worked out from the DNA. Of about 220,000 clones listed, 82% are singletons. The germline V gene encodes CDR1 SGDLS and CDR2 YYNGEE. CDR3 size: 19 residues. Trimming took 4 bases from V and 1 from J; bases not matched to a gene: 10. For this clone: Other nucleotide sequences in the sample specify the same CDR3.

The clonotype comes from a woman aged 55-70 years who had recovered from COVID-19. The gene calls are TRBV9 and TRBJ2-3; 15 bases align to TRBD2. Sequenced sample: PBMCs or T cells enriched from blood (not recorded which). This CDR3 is CASSSLGLAGGPRTDTQYF. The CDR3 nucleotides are TGTGCCAGCAGCTCGCTCGGACTAGCGGGGGGGCCGCGCACAGATACGCAGTATTTT.